These 28 T cell receptor beta chains were all obtained from the same sample, sequenced in a study of OX40 agonist ivuxolimab in advanced cancers. The assay was immunoSEQ multiplex PCR, and TCRdb's table has in-frame clones only and misses some. The repertoire holds 130,000 or so clones, with 90% as singletons. The sequences come from CD4+ or CD8+ T cells sorted from blood, collected in a trial of the OX40 agonist ivuxolimab. The receptors were gathered from an adult with an advanced solid tumor such as melanoma, head and neck, liver or kidney cancer.

The chain is built from TRBV27 and TRBJ1-2; weak D call: TRBD1 (5 bases). This CDR3 has 15 amino acids. Trimming left V 4 bases short and J 5 bases short, with 17 bases between. Germline V CDR1 and CDR2: MNHEY, SMNVEV (reference sequence). In DNA form, the CDR3 reads TGTGCCAGCAGTTCCTCAGGGTTAGTAGGGTATGGCTACACCTTC. It yields the protein CASSSSGLVGYGYTF.

V and J are TRBV9 and TRBJ2-2; D perhaps matches TRBD2 (5 bases). The V and J ends lost 7 bases and 4 bases respectively, with 14 bases between them. This CDR3 has 14 amino acids. In germline, CDR1 is SGDLS, CDR2 YYNGEE. CDR3 sequence: CASRRGGFTGELFF. Here the CDR3 DNA reads TGTGCCAGCCGCAGAGGAGGTTTCACCGGGGAGCTGTTTTTT. The entire variable domain, with the rest obtained from reference TRBV9 and TRBJ2-2, is as follows: DSGVTQTPKHLITATGQRVTLRCSPRSGDLSVYWYQQSLDQGLQFLIQYYNGEERAKGNILERFSAQQFPDLHSELNLSSLELGDSALYFCASRRGGFTGELFFGEGSRLTVL.

The rearrangement uses TRBV13 and TRBJ2-2; 11 nucleotides align to TRBD2. Germline V gives CDR1 PRHDT, CDR2 FYEKMQ (reference sequence). V shed 2 bases, J shed 6 bases, and the junction held 5 bases outside the gene matches. CDR3 length equals 16 residues. This CDR3 is CASSLPGLAESGELFF. The CDR3 DNA reads TGTGCCAGCAGCTTACCGGGACTAGCGGAATCCGGGGAGCTGTTTTTT.

The CDR3 here is CASSMVRGEKLFF. The CDR3 DNA reads TGTGCCAGTAGTATGGTACGGGGGGAAAAACTGTTTTTT. This sequence joins TRBV19 and TRBJ1-4; possibly TRBD1 for D (5 bases). This CDR3 region has 13 residues. V was clipped by 3 bases and J by 8 bases, with 10 bases between them. CDR1 and CDR2 from the germline V gene are LNHDA and SQIVND (reference sequence).

The chain recombines TRBV18 with TRBJ2-2; 7 nucleotides align to TRBD1. CDR1 is KGHSH, CDR2 LQKENI, per germline. This CDR3 region has 14 residues. V was clipped by 6 bases and J by 9 bases; unmatched bases: 10. The chain's CDR3 is CASSSMKGAWELFF. The CDR3 bases are TGTGCCAGCTCCTCCATGAAGGGGGCGTGGGAGCTGTTTTTT.

The chain is built from TRBV7-2 and TRBJ1-6; 7 bases map to TRBD1. Losses at the gene ends were 5 bases for V and 6 bases for J; bases not matched to a gene: 7. This CDR3 contains 15 residues. CDR1 is SGHTA, CDR2 FQGNSA, per germline. The CDR3 DNA sequence: TGTGCCAGCAGCCAAGGGACAGATGTTAATTCACCCCTCCACTTT. Translation: CASSQGTDVNSPLHF.

The rearrangement joins TRBV15 to TRBJ2-2; D tentatively fits TRBD1 or TRBD2 (5 bases each). Per germline, CDR1 LNHNV and CDR2 YYDKDF (reference sequence). V lost 5 bases and J lost 6, with 10 bases in between. The CDR3 spans 13 residues. CDR3 coding DNA: TGTGCCACCAGCCCGAGGGGTCCCGGGGAGCTGTTTTTT. This encodes CATSPRGPGELFF.

The chain uses TRBV6-1 and TRBJ1-1; possibly TRBD1 for D (5 bases). CDR3 length equals 15 residues. V was pared by 5 bases and J by 1 base, with 14 bases between. The germline V gene encodes CDR1 MNHNS and CDR2 SASEGT. The CDR3 DNA reads TGTGCCAGCAGTCGACCCAGGGAGACGAACACTGAAGCTTTCTTT. Translating it yields CASSRPRETNTEAFF.

This chain connects TRBV5-1 to TRBJ2-1; a possible D gene is TRBD1 (6 bases). V gave up 0 bases and J gave up 1 base, with 8 bases separating them. The CDR3 spans 15 residues. Per germline, CDR1 SGHRS and CDR2 YFSETQ. CDR3 DNA: TGCGCCAGCAGCTTGGGACAGGTATCCTACAATGAGCAGTTCTTC. As protein: CASSLGQVSYNEQFF.

This chain uses TRBV19 with TRBJ1-1; 7 nucleotides match TRBD1. This CDR3 is built from 17 residues. In germline, CDR1 is LNHDA, CDR2 SQIVND (reference sequence). After removal of 4 bases from V and 5 bases from J, the junction contained 16 bases not matched to a gene. The CDR3 here is CASSNGLTGSLGTEAFF. CDR3 in DNA: TGTGCCAGTAGTAATGGGCTGACAGGGTCCCTGGGGACTGAAGCTTTCTTT.

V and J are TRBV5-1 and TRBJ2-3; TRBD2 might be the D (5 bases). V gave up 4 bases and J gave up 3 bases, with 15 bases separating them. CDR1 is SGHRS, CDR2 YFSETQ, per germline. This CDR3 region has 15 residues. The CDR3 bases are TGCGCCAGCAGCCCCGCGGAGCTAGCTACAGATACGCAGTATTTT. As protein: CASSPAELATDTQYF.

The chain combines TRBV19 with TRBJ2-2; tentatively, D is TRBD1 (7 bases). Germline CDR1 and CDR2: LNHDA and SQIVND (reference sequence). The CDR3 is 16 residues long. Trimming removed 1 base from V and 3 bases from J, with 12 bases in between. The CDR3 reads CASSIGQGGYTGELFF. As DNA, the CDR3 is TGTGCCAGTAGTATAGGGCAGGGGGGCTACACCGGGGAGCTGTTTTTT.

The chain couples TRBV28 to TRBJ2-2; 7 bases are shared with TRBD1. CDR1 is MDHEN, CDR2 SYDVKM, per germline. The CDR3 extends over 16 amino acids. The J segment lost 0 bases and the V segment lost 6 bases, leaving 7 bases of the junction unmatched. The CDR3 reads CASRVFQGANTGELFF. CDR3 DNA: TGTGCCAGCAGGGTATTTCAGGGGGCGAACACCGGGGAGCTGTTTTTT.

This clone came up a few times. The J gene is TRBJ1-1, the V gene TRBV20-1; possibly TRBD1 for D (5 bases). The CDR3 runs 11 residues. V was pared by 4 bases and J by 4 bases, with 7 bases between. Germline assignment: CDR1 DFQATT and CDR2 SNEGSKA (reference sequence). CDR3: CSAKGPTEAFF. The CDR3 DNA sequence: TGCAGTGCTAAGGGGCCCACTGAAGCTTTCTTT.

The J gene is TRBJ2-5, the V gene TRBV14; 7 nucleotides match TRBD1. Trimming cost V 1 base and J 5 bases; bases outside gene matches: 10. CDR1 SGHDN and CDR2 FVKESK come from the germline V gene. This CDR3 comprises 16 residues. CDR3 protein: CASSQVSGGFRETQYF. CDR3 nucleotide sequence: TGTGCCAGCAGCCAAGTGTCAGGGGGTTTTCGGGAGACCCAGTACTTC.

CDR3: CASATGGSGNTIYF. In nucleotides, the CDR3 is TGTGCCAGTGCTACAGGGGGTTCGGGAAACACCATATATTTT. The J gene is TRBJ1-3, the V gene TRBV19, with 8 positions matching TRBD1. The CDR3 has 14 amino acids. With V trimmed by 8 bases and J by 4 bases, 7 bases remained unmatched. CDR1 is LNHDA, CDR2 SQIVND, per germline (reference sequence).

The chain couples TRBV2 to TRBJ2-7; 9 nucleotides align to TRBD1. The CDR3 extends over 14 amino acids. Trimming removed 8 bases from V and 2 bases from J; junction bases left unmatched: 7. The germline V gene encodes CDR1 SNHLY and CDR2 FYNNEI. The CDR3 DNA follows: TGTGCCAGCGCGCTGGGACAGGGAGCCTACGAGCAGTACTTC. Translation gives CASALGQGAYEQYF.

The chain is built from TRBV25-1 and TRBJ1-1, with 8 bases identical to TRBD1. Trimming took 7 bases from V and 10 from J; bases not matched to a gene: 11. Germline CDR1 and CDR2: MGHDK and SYGVNS. The CDR3 has 13 residues. The CDR3 region has the DNA TGTGCCAGCATGGACAGGGAAGATTTCGGAGCTTTCTTT. Translating it yields CASMDREDFGAFF.

This chain joins TRBV6-5 and TRBJ1-3; no definite D call. The germline V and J ends were trimmed by 6 bases and 4 bases, with 13 bases remaining between them. The CDR3 sequence is 14 residues long. Germline CDR1 and CDR2: MNHEY and SVGAGI. The CDR3 sequence is CASSPVLDGNTIYF. CDR3 nucleotide sequence: TGTGCCAGCAGCCCCGTTTTGGACGGAAACACCATATATTTT.

The chain recombines TRBV9 with TRBJ1-3; the D is unclear. V shed 1 base and J shed 4 bases, with 12 bases lying between them. The CDR3 extends over 15 amino acids. Germline V gene lookup returns CDR1 SGDLS and CDR2 YYNGEE. The CDR3 protein is CASSVSPGTGNTIYF. As DNA, the CDR3 is TGTGCCAGCAGCGTAAGTCCGGGAACAGGAAACACCATATATTTT.

The chain employs TRBV7-9 and TRBJ1-5; D ambiguous. Trimming removed 3 bases from V and 7 bases from J, with 13 bases in between. This CDR3 has 14 residues. The V gene's germline CDR1 is SEHNR and CDR2 FQNEAQ (reference sequence). For the CDR3, the DNA is TGTGCCAGCAGCTTGTACCAACAAGGGCAGCCCCAGCATTTT. Translating it yields CASSLYQQGQPQHF. The whole variable domain, remainder taken from reference TRBV7-9 and TRBJ1-5, is DTGVSQNPRHKITKRGQNVTFRCDPISEHNRLYWYRQTLGQGPEFLTYFQNEAQLEKSRLLSDRFSAERPKGSFSTLEIQRTEQGDSAMYLCASSLYQQGQPQHFGDGTRLSIL.

This sequence joins TRBV19 and TRBJ1-5, with 8 bases that match TRBD1. This CDR3 is built from 15 residues. After removal of 10 bases from V and 5 bases from J, the junction contained 13 bases not matched to a gene. The V gene's germline CDR1 is LNHDA and CDR2 SQIVND (reference sequence). CDR3 protein: CATTGGQKRDQPQHF. CDR3 DNA: TGTGCCACCACAGGGGGGCAGAAGAGGGATCAGCCCCAGCATTTT.

This clone has more than one count but fewer than ten. DNA of the CDR3: TGTGCCAGCAGTTACTCCGGGCTGGGCACAGATACGCAGTATTTT. Translated, it gives CASSYSGLGTDTQYF. The rearrangement links TRBV6-6 to TRBJ2-3; D gene unclear. V shed 0 bases and J shed 1 base, with 8 bases lying between them. The CDR3 covers 15 residues. Looked up from germline, CDR1 is MNHNY and CDR2 is SVGAGI (reference sequence).

V and J are TRBV5-1 and TRBJ1-4; D not certain. Germline values: CDR1 SGHRS, CDR2 YFSETQ. Trimming took off 1 base at V and 0 bases at J, with 7 bases between the two ends. The CDR3 totals 15 residues. The CDR3 DNA reads TGCGCCAGCAGCTTGCTACCGTCAACTAATGAAAAACTGTTTTTT. Translating it yields CASSLLPSTNEKLFF.

The chain is built from TRBV29-1 and TRBJ1-3; 9 bases map to TRBD1. There are 14 residues in the CDR3. V trimming: 6 bases; J trimming: 0 bases; junction bases outside the gene matches: 3. From germline, CDR1 is SQVTM and CDR2 ANQGSEA. For the CDR3, the DNA is TGCAGCGTCTCGGGACAGGGCTCTGGAAACACCATATATTTT. This encodes CSVSGQGSGNTIYF.

This chain's CDR3 is CASSLGDRGPIRGYTF. The CDR3 nucleotides are TGCGCCAGCAGCTTGGGGGACAGGGGGCCAATTCGGGGCTACACCTTC. The genes are TRBV5-1 and TRBJ1-2; 12 bases align to TRBD1. The CDR3 contains 16 residues. Germline loops: CDR1 SGHRS, CDR2 YFSETQ. The junction had 8 bases not matched to a gene; V was cut back by 0 bases and J by 8 bases. Filled out from reference TRBV5-1 and TRBJ1-2, the complete variable domain reads KAGVTQTPRYLIKTRGQQVTLSCSPISGHRSVSWYQQTPGQGLQFLFEYFSETQRNKGNFPGRFSGRQFSNSRSEMNVSTLELGDSALYLCASSLGDRGPIRGYTFGSGTRLTVV.

The chain combines TRBV5-1 with TRBJ2-7; D might be TRBD1 or TRBD2, each matching 5 bases. The V gene lost 0 bases and the J gene lost 5 bases, with 18 bases spanning the gap. Per the germline V gene, CDR1 is SGHRS and CDR2 is YFSETQ. This CDR3 is 16 amino acids long. The CDR3 DNA is TGCGCCAGCAGCTTGGCCCCGGGACGAAGCCCTGACGAGCAGTACTTC. As protein: CASSLAPGRSPDEQYF.

The chain recombines TRBV18 with TRBJ1-5, with 8 positions matching TRBD1. The CDR3 sequence is 16 residues long. Germline values: CDR1 KGHSH, CDR2 LQKENI. J was trimmed by 4 bases and V by 0 bases; bases with no gene match: 5. CDR3 nucleotides: TGTGCCAGCTCACCACCGGGGCAGGGGGCAAATCAGCCCCAGCATTTT. Translating gives CASSPPGQGANQPQHF.